This TCR beta chain was recorded in a study of neurological immune-mediated disorders. Study outcomes and limitations: Private repertoires in all groups were suggested by the finding that expanded clones across subjects shared no CDR3 amino acid sequences.

This clonotype has ten or more counts. Antigen unknown. The germline CDR1 and CDR2 sequences are SGHRS and YFSETQ. Trimming took off 2 bases at V and 0 bases at J, with 12 bases between the two ends. This CDR3 spans 16 amino acids. TCRdb fed the 5' RACE reads into MiXCR, producing one record per CDR3 protein. The table has fewer than 85,000 distinct CDR3 sequences, almost 4% seen once. This TCR came from a man between 25 and 39 years old with multiple sclerosis. The specimen sequenced was PBMCs. The V and J genes are TRBV5-1 and TRBJ1-5; a possible D gene is TRBD1 (6 bases). The DNA for the CDR3 is TGCGCCAGCAGCTTAGGGGGGTTGAATAGCAATCAGCCCCAGCATTTT. It encodes CASSLGGLNSNQPQHF.